Listed below are T cell receptor beta chains from one sample, sequenced in a study of T-cell reconstitution after alpha-beta-depleted transplantation in children. MiXCR, run by TCRdb on the PCR reads, gives a single entry per CDR3 protein. The sample records about 580,000 distinct CDR3 sequences, approximately 22% being singletons. This sample comprised PBMCs, mostly from graft donor cells, obtained 360 days after TCRalphabeta/CD19-depleted stem cell transplant. These receptors all stem from a boy younger than two who had a stem cell transplant for acute myeloid leukemia, so the T cells may come from the graft donor. Both conserved end residues are part of each CDR3. The order of the fields is V gene, clone size, D gene, J gene, CDR3 DNA, CDR3 protein. A D gene is named only where the DNA matches it firmly. Where a row states a size, it is once, few, many or the class of an expanded clone; other rows omit it.

>TRBV29-1|few|NA|TRBJ1-1
TGCAGCGTTGAAGTTTGGGGGCCCACTGAAGCTTTCTTT
CSVEVWGPTEAFF
>TRBV6-2/TRBV6-3|NA|TRBD1|TRBJ1-5
TGTGCCAGCAGTTACTCGGAACAGGGGGCACTTCAGCCCCAGCATTTT
CASSYSEQGALQPQHF
>TRBV6-1|NA|NA|TRBJ1-3
TGTGCCAGCAGTCAATTCCCTCTAGCCTCTGGAAACACCATATATTTT
CASSQFPLASGNTIYF
>TRBV20-1|many|TRBD2|TRBJ2-1
TGCAGTGCTAGAGGGGTTGGGAGCGGGGGGTTGATGAATGAGCAGTTCTTC
CSARGVGSGGLMNEQFF
>TRBV12-3/TRBV12-4|many|TRBD1|TRBJ1-4
TGTGCCAGCAGTTCGGACAGGAGGAACGAAAAACTGTTTTTT
CASSSDRRNEKLFF
>TRBV7-9|NA|NA|TRBJ2-3
TGTGCCAGCAGATCGGGACTGTACACAGATACGCAGTATTTT
CASRSGLYTDTQYF
>TRBV9|many|NA|TRBJ1-4
TGTGCCAGCAGCGCCCCCGGAGGGGCTGGTGAAAAACTGTTTTTT
CASSAPGGAGEKLFF
>TRBV6-5|NA|NA|TRBJ2-3
TGTGCCAGCAGTTACTCGACTCCTAGGAGGGCAGATACGCAGTATTTT
CASSYSTPRRADTQYF
>TRBV7-2|NA|TRBD1|TRBJ1-2
TGTGCCAGCAGCCCGGACAGGCCGCCCAACTATGGCTACACCTTC
CASSPDRPPNYGYTF
>TRBV6-5|many|TRBD1|TRBJ1-2
TGTGCCAGCAGTTATGAAGGACAGGGGGTGAGGGCGGCTAACTATGGCTACACCTTC
CASSYEGQGVRAANYGYTF
>TRBV25-1|NA|NA|TRBJ2-7
TGTGCCAGCAGTGCCCAGATCGAGCAGTACTTC
CASSAQIEQYF
>TRBV12-3/TRBV12-4|many|NA|TRBJ2-1
TGTGCCAGCAGTGTTCTTAGCGACAATGAGCAGTTCTTC
CASSVLSDNEQFF
>TRBV6-5|NA|NA|TRBJ1-2
TGTGCCAGCAGTTCCCCAAGCGGCTACACCTTC
CASSSPSGYTF
>TRBV20-1|few|NA|TRBJ1-5
TGCAGTGCTAGAGATCGAGAATGGGGGGCTAGCAATCAGCCCCAGCATTTT
CSARDREWGASNQPQHF
>TRBV7-9|many|NA|TRBJ2-1
TGTGCCAGCACCTCGTTCGTAGTCCTATACAATGAGCAGTTCTTC
CASTSFVVLYNEQFF
>TRBV24-1|NA|NA|TRBJ2-3
TGTGCCACCAGTCGGTGTCTTACGTGCACGCAGTATTTT
CATSRCLTCTQYF
>TRBV29-1|few|NA|TRBJ2-4
TGCAGCGTTGAAGGTGTTCCTTCGGGGGGCGCTACCAAAAACATTCAGTACTTC
CSVEGVPSGGATKNIQYF
>TRBV7-6|many|NA|TRBJ2-2
TGTGCCAGCAGCTTGCTTCTTGGGGAGCTGTTTTTT
CASSLLLGELFF
>TRBV12-3/TRBV12-4|NA|NA|TRBJ1-1
TGTGCCAGCAGTTTAGTTGGAAGGGCTGAAGCTTTCTTT
CASSLVGRAEAFF
>TRBV20-1|few|TRBD2|TRBJ2-5
TGCAGTGCTACTACCGCGGTAGCGGGGCAAGAGACCCAGTACTTC
CSATTAVAGQETQYF
>TRBV6-4|NA|NA|TRBJ2-2
TGTGCCAGCAGTGAGGCAGGGGGGACCGCGAACACCGGGGAGCTGTTTTTT
CASSEAGGTANTGELFF
>TRBV12-3/TRBV12-4|many|TRBD1|TRBJ2-6
TGTGCCAGCAGTCCAGGGACAGGTCCTAGCTCTGGGGCCAACGTCCTGACTTTC
CASSPGTGPSSGANVLTF
>TRBV18|NA|TRBD1|TRBJ2-5
TGTGCCAGCTCACCATCAGACAGGGGAAGAGAGACCCAGTACTTC
CASSPSDRGRETQYF
>TRBV12-5|few|NA|TRBJ1-1
TGTGCTAGTGGTTTGGAATTTGCAGACAACACTGAAGCTTTCTTT
CASGLEFADNTEAFF
>TRBV11-3|many|NA|TRBJ2-2
TGTGCCAGCAGCTTGGGGGACTTCGGGGAGCTGTTTTTT
CASSLGDFGELFF
>TRBV3-1|NA|NA|TRBJ2-1
TGTGCCAGCAGCATGGTCGAGGAGAGCTCCTACAATGAGCAGTTCTTC
CASSMVEESSYNEQFF
>TRBV12-3/TRBV12-4|many|NA|TRBJ2-2
TGTGCCAGCAGTTCCCCGGGGAACGCGAACACCGGGGAGCTGTTTTTT
CASSSPGNANTGELFF
>TRBV20-1|many|TRBD2|TRBJ2-1
TGCAGTGCTAGAGACATACTAGCGGGGGCTTACAATGAGCAGTTCTTC
CSARDILAGAYNEQFF
>TRBV20-1|few|TRBD1|TRBJ2-1
TGCAGTGCCCAGGCGGGACAGGGGTTCTTC
CSAQAGQGFF
>TRBV6-2/TRBV6-3|many|NA|TRBJ2-7
TGTGCCAGCAGGGGACCCCATCACAACGAGCAGTACTTC
CASRGPHHNEQYF
>TRBV7-3|NA|NA|TRBJ2-5
TGTGCCAGCAGCCGATCAGGGATTAGAGAGACCCAGTACTTC
CASSRSGIRETQYF
>TRBV6-2/TRBV6-3|many|TRBD1|TRBJ1-5
TGTGCCAGCAGTTACTCCCTGGACAGGGGACTCAATCAGCCCCAGCATTTT
CASSYSLDRGLNQPQHF
>TRBV4-3|NA|TRBD1|TRBJ2-5
TGCGCCAGCAGCCAAGGTCCCCGACAGGGGACAGAGACCCAGTACTTC
CASSQGPRQGTETQYF
>TRBV19|many|NA|TRBJ2-1
TGTGCCAGTACCGGGACACAGTACTACAATGAGCAGTTCTTC
CASTGTQYYNEQFF
>TRBV28|once|TRBD2|TRBJ2-5
TGTGCCAGCAGTGCCCGGACTAGCGGGGGCAGAGAGACCCAGTACTTC
CASSARTSGGRETQYF
>TRBV20-1|NA|NA|TRBJ2-7
TGCAGTGCTAGTACCGGGGCAAGGATCTACGAGCAGTACTTC
CSASTGARIYEQYF
>TRBV4-3|many|NA|TRBJ1-4
TGCGCCAGCAGGGAACAGGGAAGTGGGGAAAAACTGTTTTTT
CASREQGSGEKLFF
>TRBV6-1|NA|NA|TRBJ1-2
TGTGCCAGCGCATGGGGGGAAGGGGGCTATGGCTACACCTTC
CASAWGEGGYGYTF
>TRBV29-1|NA|TRBD1|TRBJ2-3
TGCAGCGCCTCGGGGACAGGGAGAAGGACAGATACGCATTATTTT
CSASGTGRRTDTHYF
>TRBV27|few|NA|TRBJ1-5
TGTGCCAGCAGTTTATCGGCTTATAGCAATCAGCCCCAGCATTTT
CASSLSAYSNQPQHF
>TRBV28|few|NA|TRBJ1-5
TGTGCCAGCAGTTTACCGCGTGGTCAGCCCCAGCATTTT
CASSLPRGQPQHF
>TRBV29-1|few|NA|TRBJ1-2
TGCAGCGTTGAAAACAGGGCTAACTATGGCTACACCTTC
CSVENRANYGYTF
>TRBV15|NA|NA|TRBJ2-1
TGTGCCACCAGCAGAGATCGAGGGGGAACCCTTTACAATGAGCAGTTCTTC
CATSRDRGGTLYNEQFF